This entry is about one T cell receptor beta chain. Only one count was recorded for this clone. Its antigen remains unidentified. Base qualities are not recorded, but no much larger clone differs from it by a single base. The library was obtained by the immunoSEQ multiplex PCR assay. In its TCRdb copy, this immuneACCESS table keeps in-frame sequences only and misses some clones. Where compared with another copy, unresolved V genes explain less than half of these, and the others have no known cause. Across this sample there are 100,000 to 150,000 clones, with roughly 91% seen only once. The top ten clonotypes cover under 9% of the sample. This record comes from a study of control samples from healthy donors and cancer patients (dated by TCRdb to about 2020). V and J are trimmed by 2 bases and 5 bases, and the gene matches miss 3 bases of the junction. The CDR3 has 16 amino acids, counting the end cysteine and phenylalanine. Only the CDR3 region is kept as DNA, spanning 48 bases read in frame from base 1. CDR1 MNHNY and CDR2 SVGAGI were looked up in the germline V gene (reference sequence).

The receptor was isolated from a man aged 50 or older with head and neck cancer. Sample: PBMCs. The receptor chain draws on TRBV6-6 and TRBJ2-1; 13 middle bases align to TRBD2. This receptor has the CDR3 CASSYHGLAGDNEQFF. The DNA sequence is TGTGCCAGCAGTTACCACGGACTAGCGGGAGACAATGAGCAGTTCTTC.